This T cell receptor (beta chain) was found in a study of blood T cell repertoires in COVID-19. This CDR3 has 15 amino acids. Trimming cost V 0 bases and J 5 bases; bases outside gene matches: 3. Per the germline V gene, CDR1 is SGHVS and CDR2 is FQNEAQ. Profiled with immunoSEQ multiplex PCR; TCRdb holds only in-frame clones, not every one. The profile covers roughly 100,000 clones, with 76% appearing a single time and 6% to 8.5% taken by the ten largest. Sequenced input: peripheral blood. This sequence originates from an older man with acute or convalescent COVID-19. J is TRBJ1-5 and V is TRBV7-8, with 8 bases fitting TRBD1. The CDR3 is CASSLAAGGHQPQHF. The CDR3 bases are TGTGCCAGCAGCTTAGCGGCAGGGGGCCATCAGCCCCAGCATTTT.